These 14 T cell receptor beta chains were sequenced from one sample in a study of T cell clones after liver transplantation (dated by TCRdb to the late 2010s). Library generation was performed with the immunoSEQ multiplex PCR assay. Here the immuneACCESS table is served through TCRdb, limited to in-frame sequences with V and J called. Missing clones are a known gap in these copies; in checked studies unresolved V genes cover under half, and the rest lacks a known reason. The sample table lists tens of thousands of clones, 60% to 80% of them with a count of one. The top ten constitute around 9.1% of the sample. The sequencing used CD4+ T cells from blood, collected at the 22-month timepoint. Receptors originate from a human patient who received a liver transplant. Following transplantation, T cells from the graft donor may be among those present.

The chain couples TRBV5-8 to TRBJ1-1; unclear D gene. The germline gives CDR1 SGHTS, CDR2 YDEGEE. Between the trimmed V and J ends, which lost 3 bases and 1 base, there was a span of 7 bases. The CDR3 extends over 13 amino acids. The CDR3 DNA follows: TGTGCCAGCAGCTGGGGTAGGAACACTGAAGCTTTCTTT. This encodes CASSWGRNTEAFF.

The chain has TRBV30 and TRBJ1-1; D is possibly TRBD1 (5 bases). V lost 8 bases and J 3 bases, leaving 16 bases between the germline ends. Germline CDR1 GTSNPN, CDR2 SVGIG (reference sequence). This CDR3 comprises 13 residues. The CDR3 coding sequence is TGTGCCCAACAAACGGTCAGGGACACTGAAGCTTTCTTT. It specifies CAQQTVRDTEAFF.

V gene TRBV5-1 combines with J gene TRBJ2-2; D possibly corresponds to TRBD2 (6 bases). Trimming cost V 4 bases and J 6 bases, with 13 bases left between them. The CDR3 has 14 amino acids. Per the germline V gene, CDR1 is SGHRS and CDR2 is YFSETQ. This CDR3 is CASSLRPGAGELFF. The CDR3 DNA reads TGCGCCAGCAGCCTGCGACCGGGGGCCGGGGAGCTGTTTTTT.

The chain carries TRBV5-4 and TRBJ2-7; no reliable D call. Germline V gene lookup returns CDR1 SGHNT and CDR2 YYREEE (reference sequence). Between the trimmed V and J ends, which lost 5 bases and 0 bases, there was a span of 3 bases. This CDR3 has 11 amino acids. The CDR3 reads CASRNSYEQYF. The DNA for the CDR3 is TGTGCCAGCAGAAACTCCTACGAGCAGTACTTC.

The chain links TRBV2 to TRBJ1-5; 7 bases fit TRBD1. The CDR3 totals 15 residues. V trimming: 8 bases; J trimming: 7 bases; junction bases outside the gene matches: 14. Germline values: CDR1 SNHLY, CDR2 FYNNEI. CDR3 sequence reads: CASARDREPSQPQHF. The CDR3 bases are TGTGCCAGCGCGAGAGACAGGGAGCCGTCGCAGCCCCAGCATTTT.

J is TRBJ1-3 and V is TRBV5-4, with D possibly TRBD1 on 5 matching bases. CDR1 is SGHNT and CDR2 is YYREEE in the germline V gene (reference sequence). This CDR3 has 18 amino acids. The V end was cut by 2 bases, the J end by 1 base, with 19 bases between. DNA of the CDR3: TGTGCCAGCAGCTTAGTGATCACCGGGACCTCGTCTGGAAACACCATATATTTT. Amino acids: CASSLVITGTSSGNTIYF.

The chain recombines TRBV7-2 with TRBJ1-2; 8 bases are shared with TRBD1. J was trimmed by 4 bases and V by 6 bases; bases with no gene match: 7. The CDR3 totals 14 residues. Per germline, CDR1 SGHTA and CDR2 FQGNSA. The CDR3 protein is CASRRGQDRYGYTF. The DNA for the CDR3 is TGTGCCAGCAGACGGGGACAGGATCGCTATGGCTACACCTTC.

The V call is TRBV10-1, the J call TRBJ1-1; 10 bases are a match to TRBD1. The V gene's germline CDR1 is WNHNN and CDR2 SYGVQD (reference sequence). The CDR3 runs to 17 residues. The V segment lost 0 bases and the J segment 4 bases; nucleotides outside the gene matches: 8. CDR3 sequence (DNA): TGCGCCAGCAGTGAGTCCCGGGACAGGGGTGGGAGCACTGAAGCTTTCTTT. As protein: CASSESRDRGGSTEAFF.

This chain links TRBV9 with TRBJ1-1; D ambiguous. V lost 9 bases and J 1 base, leaving 4 bases between the germline ends. This CDR3 is built from 10 residues. The germline V gene has CDR1 SGDLS and CDR2 YYNGEE. CDR3 sequence: CAKPNTEAFF. The CDR3 coding sequence is TGTGCCAAGCCGAACACTGAAGCTTTCTTT. The full variable domain, rest sourced from reference TRBV9 and TRBJ1-1, is DSGVTQTPKHLITATGQRVTLRCSPRSGDLSVYWYQQSLDQGLQFLIQYYNGEERAKGNILERFSAQQFPDLHSELNLSSLELGDSALYFCAKPNTEAFFGQGTRLTVV.

The rearrangement joins TRBV6-6 to TRBJ2-7; D remains ambiguous. V lost 6 bases and J 2 bases, leaving 5 bases between the germline ends. Germline CDR1 and CDR2: MNHNY and SVGAGI (reference sequence). This CDR3 is built from 11 residues. In DNA, the CDR3 is TGTGCCAGCAGCTGGACCTACGAGCAGTACTTC. Translating it yields CASSWTYEQYF.

In this sample, this clone turned up a few times. V is TRBV29-1 and J is TRBJ2-2, with D hard to call. Trimming removed 0 bases from V and 3 bases from J, with 8 bases in between. Germline values: CDR1 SQVTM, CDR2 ANQGSEA. The CDR3 runs to 14 residues. The CDR3 DNA sequence: TGCAGCGTTGAAGAACGCATCTACACCGGGGAGCTGTTTTTT. Its translation: CSVEERIYTGELFF.

The chain uses TRBV15 and TRBJ2-7; 11 bases map to TRBD2. The ends lost 2 bases at V and 1 base at J; junction bases unmatched: 16. Germline CDR1 LNHNV, CDR2 YYDKDF (reference sequence). The CDR3 loop spans 20 amino acids. The CDR3 region has the DNA TGTGCCACCAGCAGAAGACAGGGACGTATAGCGGGGGGGCTTTCCTACGAGCAGTACTTC. Translated: CATSRRQGRIAGGLSYEQYF.

The genes are TRBV18 and TRBJ2-5; D unclear. The V end was cut by 2 bases, the J end by 5 bases, with 9 bases between. The germline V gene has CDR1 KGHSH and CDR2 LQKENI. The CDR3 contains 13 residues. The CDR3 sequence is CASSPGQEETQYF. CDR3 nucleotide sequence: TGTGCCAGCTCACCAGGTCAGGAGGAGACCCAGTACTTC.

The chain joins TRBV6-1 to TRBJ2-3, with D uncertain. The CDR3 has 12 residues. V was shortened by 11 bases and J by 4 bases, with 13 bases between the two germline ends. Germline CDR1 is MNHNS and CDR2 is SASEGT. The CDR3 spells CASEDAADTQYF. The CDR3 DNA follows: TGTGCCTCCGAGGACGCCGCAGATACGCAGTATTTT.